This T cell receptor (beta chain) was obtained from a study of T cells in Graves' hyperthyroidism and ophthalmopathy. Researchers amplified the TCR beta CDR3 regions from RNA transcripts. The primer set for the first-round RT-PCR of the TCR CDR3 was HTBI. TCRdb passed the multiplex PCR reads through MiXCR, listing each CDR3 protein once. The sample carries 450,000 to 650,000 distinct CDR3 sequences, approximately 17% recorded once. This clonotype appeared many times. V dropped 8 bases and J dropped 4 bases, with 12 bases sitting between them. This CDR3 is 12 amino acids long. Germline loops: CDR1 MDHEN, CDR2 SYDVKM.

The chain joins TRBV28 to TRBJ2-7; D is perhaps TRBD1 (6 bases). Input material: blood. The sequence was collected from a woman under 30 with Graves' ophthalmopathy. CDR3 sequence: CASAVTGYEQYF. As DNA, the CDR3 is TGTGCCAGCGCCGTTACAGGGTACGAGCAGTACTTC.